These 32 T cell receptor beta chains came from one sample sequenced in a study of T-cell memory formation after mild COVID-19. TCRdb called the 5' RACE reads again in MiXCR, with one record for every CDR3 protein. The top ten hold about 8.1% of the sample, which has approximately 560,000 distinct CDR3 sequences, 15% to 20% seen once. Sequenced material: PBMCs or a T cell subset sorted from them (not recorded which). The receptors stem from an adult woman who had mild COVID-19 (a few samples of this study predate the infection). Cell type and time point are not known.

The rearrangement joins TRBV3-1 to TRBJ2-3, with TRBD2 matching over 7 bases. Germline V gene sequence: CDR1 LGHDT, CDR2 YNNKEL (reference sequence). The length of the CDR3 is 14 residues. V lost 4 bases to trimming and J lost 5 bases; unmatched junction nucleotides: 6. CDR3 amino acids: CASSRSGGRDTQYF. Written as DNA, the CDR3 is TGTGCCAGCAGCCGCTCCGGGGGGAGAGATACGCAGTATTTT.

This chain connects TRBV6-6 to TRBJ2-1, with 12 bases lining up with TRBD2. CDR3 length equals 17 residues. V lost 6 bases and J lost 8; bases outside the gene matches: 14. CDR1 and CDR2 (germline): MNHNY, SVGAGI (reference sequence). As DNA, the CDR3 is TGTGCCAGCAGATGGGCTAGCGGGGGGGCAGGTCTCGATGAGCAGTTCTTC. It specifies CASRWASGGAGLDEQFF.

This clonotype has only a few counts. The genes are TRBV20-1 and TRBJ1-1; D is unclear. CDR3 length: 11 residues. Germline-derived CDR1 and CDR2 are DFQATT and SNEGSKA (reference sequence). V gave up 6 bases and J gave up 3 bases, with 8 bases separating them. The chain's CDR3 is CSAYRDTEAFF. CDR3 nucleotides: TGCAGTGCCTACCGGGACACTGAAGCTTTCTTT.

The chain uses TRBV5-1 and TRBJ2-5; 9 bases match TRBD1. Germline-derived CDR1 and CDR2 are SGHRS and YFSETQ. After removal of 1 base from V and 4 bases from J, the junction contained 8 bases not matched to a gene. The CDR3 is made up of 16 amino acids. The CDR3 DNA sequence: TGCGCCAGCAGCTTGCCACAGGGGGCCCCCGGAGAGACCCAGTACTTC. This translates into CASSLPQGAPGETQYF.

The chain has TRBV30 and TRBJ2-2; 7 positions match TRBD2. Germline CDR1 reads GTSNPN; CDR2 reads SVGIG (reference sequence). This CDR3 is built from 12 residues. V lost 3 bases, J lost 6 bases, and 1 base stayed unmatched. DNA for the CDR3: TGTGCCTGGAGGGGGGGGGCCGGGGAGCTGTTTTTT. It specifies CAWRGGAGELFF.

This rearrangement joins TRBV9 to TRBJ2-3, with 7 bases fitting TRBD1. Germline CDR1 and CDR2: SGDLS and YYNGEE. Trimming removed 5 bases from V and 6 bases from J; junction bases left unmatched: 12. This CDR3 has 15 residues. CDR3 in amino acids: CASSRAGTEIDTQYF. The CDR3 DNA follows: TGTGCCAGCAGTAGAGCCGGGACAGAAATTGATACGCAGTATTTT.

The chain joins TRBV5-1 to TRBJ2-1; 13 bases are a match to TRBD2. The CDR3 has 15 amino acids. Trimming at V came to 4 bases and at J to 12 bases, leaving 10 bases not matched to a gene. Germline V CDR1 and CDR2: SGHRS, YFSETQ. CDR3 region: CASSPRTSGGVGQFF. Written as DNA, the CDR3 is TGCGCCAGCAGCCCCCGGACTAGCGGGGGTGTCGGGCAGTTCTTC.

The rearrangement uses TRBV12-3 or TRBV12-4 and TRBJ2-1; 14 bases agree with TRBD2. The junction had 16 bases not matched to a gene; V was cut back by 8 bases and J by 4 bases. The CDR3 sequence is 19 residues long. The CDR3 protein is CASRTGLAGVRGKYNEQFF. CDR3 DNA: TGTGCCAGCCGGACGGGACTAGCGGGAGTAAGGGGGAAATACAATGAGCAGTTCTTC.

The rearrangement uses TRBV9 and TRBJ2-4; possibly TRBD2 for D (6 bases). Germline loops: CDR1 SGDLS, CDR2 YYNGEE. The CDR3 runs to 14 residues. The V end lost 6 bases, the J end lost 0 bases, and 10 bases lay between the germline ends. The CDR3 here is CASNEGLAKNIQYF. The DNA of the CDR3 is TGTGCCAGCAACGAGGGACTAGCCAAAAACATTCAGTACTTC.

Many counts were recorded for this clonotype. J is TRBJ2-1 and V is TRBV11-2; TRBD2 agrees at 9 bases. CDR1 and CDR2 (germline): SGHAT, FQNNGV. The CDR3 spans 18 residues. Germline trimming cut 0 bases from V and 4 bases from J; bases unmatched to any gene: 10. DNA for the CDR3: TGTGCCAGCAGCTTAGATCCCCCGACTAGCGGACCTTACAATGAGCAGTTCTTC. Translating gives CASSLDPPTSGPYNEQFF. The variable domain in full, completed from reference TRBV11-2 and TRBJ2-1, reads EAGVAQSPRYKIIEKRQSVAFWCNPISGHATLYWYQQILGQGPKLLIQFQNNGVVDDSQLPKDRFSAERLKGVDSTLKIQPAKLEDSAVYLCASSLDPPTSGPYNEQFFGPGTRLTVL.

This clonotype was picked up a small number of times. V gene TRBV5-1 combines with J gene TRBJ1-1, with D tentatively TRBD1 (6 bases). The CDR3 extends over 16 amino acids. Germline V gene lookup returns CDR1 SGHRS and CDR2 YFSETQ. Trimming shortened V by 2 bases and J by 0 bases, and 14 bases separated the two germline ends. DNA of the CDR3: TGCGCCAGCAGCTTAGTGGGTGACAGGCTGAACACTGAAGCTTTCTTT. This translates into CASSLVGDRLNTEAFF. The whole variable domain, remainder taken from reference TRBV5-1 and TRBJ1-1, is KAGVTQTPRYLIKTRGQQVTLSCSPISGHRSVSWYQQTPGQGLQFLFEYFSETQRNKGNFPGRFSGRQFSNSRSEMNVSTLELGDSALYLCASSLVGDRLNTEAFFGQGTRLTVV.

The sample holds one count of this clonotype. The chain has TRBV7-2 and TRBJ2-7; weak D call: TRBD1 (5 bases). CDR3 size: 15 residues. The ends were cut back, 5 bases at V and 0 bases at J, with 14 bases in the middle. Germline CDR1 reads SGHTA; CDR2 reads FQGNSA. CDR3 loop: CASSPEQDNSYEQYF. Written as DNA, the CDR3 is TGTGCCAGCAGCCCAGAACAGGATAACTCCTACGAGCAGTACTTC.

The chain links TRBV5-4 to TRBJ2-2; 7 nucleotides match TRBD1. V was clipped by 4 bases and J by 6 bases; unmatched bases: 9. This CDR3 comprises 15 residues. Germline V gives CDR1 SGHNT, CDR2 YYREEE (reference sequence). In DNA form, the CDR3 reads TGTGCCAGCAGCCTAGACAGGGAGTTTGCCGGGGAGCTGTTTTTT. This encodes CASSLDREFAGELFF. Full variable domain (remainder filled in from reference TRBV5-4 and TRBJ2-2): ETGVTQSPTHLIKTRGQQVTLRCSSQSGHNTVSWYQQALGQGPQFIFQYYREEENGRGNFPPRFSGLQFPNYSSELNVNALELDDSALYLCASSLDREFAGELFFGEGSRLTVL.

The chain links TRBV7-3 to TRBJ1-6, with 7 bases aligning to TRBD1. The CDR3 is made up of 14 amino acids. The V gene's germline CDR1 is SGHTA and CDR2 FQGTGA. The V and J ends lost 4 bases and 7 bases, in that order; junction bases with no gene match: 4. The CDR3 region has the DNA TGTGCCAGCAGCTCACAGGGGTTCAATTCACCCCTCCACTTT. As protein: CASSSQGFNSPLHF.

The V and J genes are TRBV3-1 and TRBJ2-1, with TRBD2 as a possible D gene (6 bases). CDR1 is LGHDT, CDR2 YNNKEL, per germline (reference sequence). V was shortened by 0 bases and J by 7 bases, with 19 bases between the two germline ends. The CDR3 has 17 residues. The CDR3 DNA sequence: TGTGCCAGCAGCCAAGACACATGGGGGACTCCTCCAAATGAGCAGTTCTTC. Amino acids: CASSQDTWGTPPNEQFF.

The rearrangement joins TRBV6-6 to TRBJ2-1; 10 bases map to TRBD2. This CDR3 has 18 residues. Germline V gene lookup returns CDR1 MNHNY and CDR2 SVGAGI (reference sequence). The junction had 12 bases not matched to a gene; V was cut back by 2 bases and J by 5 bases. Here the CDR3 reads CASSYPLAGLAINNEQFF. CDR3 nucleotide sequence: TGTGCCAGCAGTTACCCTCTGGCGGGACTAGCGATCAACAATGAGCAGTTCTTC.

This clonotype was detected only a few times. CDR3 nucleotide sequence: TGTGCCACCTCAGGACAGGGAAAACCCTACGAGCAGTACTTC. Protein: CATSGQGKPYEQYF. The gene calls are TRBV15 and TRBJ2-7; 8 nucleotides agree with TRBD1. CDR3 size: 14 residues. The V gene's germline CDR1 is LNHNV and CDR2 YYDKDF (reference sequence). Unmatched junction bases numbered 8, after V lost 8 bases and J lost 2 bases.

Written as DNA, the CDR3 is TGTGCCACCAGCAGAGGAATCCGCGGTTTCCAAGAGACCCAGTACTTC. Translating gives CATSRGIRGFQETQYF. The genes are TRBV15 and TRBJ2-5; D gene ambiguous. CDR3 size: 16 residues. The germline V gene has CDR1 LNHNV and CDR2 YYDKDF (reference sequence). Trimming cost V 1 base and J 1 base, with 13 bases left between them.

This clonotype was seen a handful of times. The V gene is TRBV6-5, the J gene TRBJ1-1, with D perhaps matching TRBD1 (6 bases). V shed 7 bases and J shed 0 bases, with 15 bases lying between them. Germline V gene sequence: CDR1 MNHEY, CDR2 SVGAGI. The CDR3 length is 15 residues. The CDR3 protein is CASIHQGPLNTEAFF. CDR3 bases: TGTGCCAGCATACATCAGGGGCCCCTGAACACTGAAGCTTTCTTT.

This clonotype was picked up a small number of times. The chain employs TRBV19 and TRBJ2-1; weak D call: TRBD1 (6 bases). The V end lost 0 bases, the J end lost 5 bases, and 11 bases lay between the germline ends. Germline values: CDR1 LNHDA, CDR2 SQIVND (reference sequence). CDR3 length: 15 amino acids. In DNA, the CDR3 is TGTGCCAGTAGTATAGATACAGGGCTGAACAATGAGCAGTTCTTC. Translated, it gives CASSIDTGLNNEQFF.

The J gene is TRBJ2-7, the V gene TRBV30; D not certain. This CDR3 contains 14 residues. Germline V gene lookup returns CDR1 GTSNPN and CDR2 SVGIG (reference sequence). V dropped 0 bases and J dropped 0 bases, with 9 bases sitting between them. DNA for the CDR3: TGTGCCTGGAGTGTACTGTTGAGCTCCTACGAGCAGTACTTC. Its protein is CAWSVLLSSYEQYF.

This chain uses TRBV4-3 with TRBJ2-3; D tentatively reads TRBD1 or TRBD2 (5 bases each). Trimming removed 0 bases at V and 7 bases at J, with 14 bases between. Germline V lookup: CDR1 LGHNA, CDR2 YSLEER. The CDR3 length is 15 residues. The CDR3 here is CASSQEGTGLNTQYF. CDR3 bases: TGCGCCAGCAGCCAAGAAGGGACGGGCCTGAATACGCAGTATTTT.

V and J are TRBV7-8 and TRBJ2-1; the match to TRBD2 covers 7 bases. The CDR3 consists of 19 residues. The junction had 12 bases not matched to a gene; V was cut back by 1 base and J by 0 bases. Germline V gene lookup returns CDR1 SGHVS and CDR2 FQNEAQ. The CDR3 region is CASSLGLLGGGSSYNEQFF. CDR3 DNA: TGTGCCAGCAGCTTAGGTCTTTTGGGCGGGGGAAGCTCCTACAATGAGCAGTTCTTC.

The CDR3 DNA reads TGTGCCAGCGGCTTGAGAGAGACCCAGTACTTC. Amino acid sequence: CASGLRETQYF. V and J are TRBV27 and TRBJ2-5; D uncertain. CDR1 and CDR2 (germline): MNHEY, SMNVEV (reference sequence). This CDR3 is 11 amino acids long. Trimming took off 8 bases at V and 4 bases at J, with 8 bases between the two ends.

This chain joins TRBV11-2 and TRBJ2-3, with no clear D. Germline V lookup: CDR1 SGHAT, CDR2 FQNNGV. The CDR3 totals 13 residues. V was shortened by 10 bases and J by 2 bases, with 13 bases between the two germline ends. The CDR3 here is CANPSGPTDTQYF. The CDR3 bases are TGTGCCAACCCATCCGGACCCACAGATACGCAGTATTTT.

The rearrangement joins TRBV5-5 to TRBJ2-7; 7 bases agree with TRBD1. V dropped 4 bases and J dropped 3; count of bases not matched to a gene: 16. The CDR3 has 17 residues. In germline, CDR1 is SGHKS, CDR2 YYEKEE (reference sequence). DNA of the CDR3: TGTGCCAGCAGCCCCTTTCGCCCGGACAGGAGCCTCTACGAGCAGTACTTC. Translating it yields CASSPFRPDRSLYEQYF.

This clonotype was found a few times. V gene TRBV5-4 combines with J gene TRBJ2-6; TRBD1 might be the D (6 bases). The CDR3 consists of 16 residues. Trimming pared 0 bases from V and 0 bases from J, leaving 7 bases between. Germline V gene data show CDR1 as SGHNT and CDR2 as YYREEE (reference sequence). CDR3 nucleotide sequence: TGTGCCAGCAGCTTGGCAGGGGACTCTGGGGCCAACGTCCTGACTTTC. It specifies CASSLAGDSGANVLTF.

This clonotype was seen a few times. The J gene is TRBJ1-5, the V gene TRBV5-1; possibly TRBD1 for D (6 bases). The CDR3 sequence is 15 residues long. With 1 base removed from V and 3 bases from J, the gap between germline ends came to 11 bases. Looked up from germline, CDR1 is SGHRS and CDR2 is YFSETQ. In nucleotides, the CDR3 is TGCGCCAGCAGCTTGTGGGGGGCAGACAATCAGCCCCAGCATTTT. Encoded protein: CASSLWGADNQPQHF.

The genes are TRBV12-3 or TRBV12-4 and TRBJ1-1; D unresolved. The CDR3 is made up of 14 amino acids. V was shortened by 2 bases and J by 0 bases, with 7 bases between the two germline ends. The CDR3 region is CASSLQLMNTEAFF. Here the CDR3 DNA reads TGTGCCAGCAGTTTACAGCTTATGAACACTGAAGCTTTCTTT.

Here the CDR3 reads CSARHRGGRAFF. The CDR3 DNA sequence: TGCAGTGCTAGACACAGGGGGGGGAGAGCTTTCTTT. V usage is TRBV20-1 and J usage is TRBJ1-1; TRBD1 matches at 8 bases. This CDR3 contains 12 residues. Germline CDR1 and CDR2: DFQATT and SNEGSKA (reference sequence). V trimming: 2 bases; J trimming: 10 bases; junction bases outside the gene matches: 6.

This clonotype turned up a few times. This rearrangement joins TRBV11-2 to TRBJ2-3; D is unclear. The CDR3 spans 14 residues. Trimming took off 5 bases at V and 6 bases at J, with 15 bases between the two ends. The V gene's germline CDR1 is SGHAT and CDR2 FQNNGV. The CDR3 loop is CASSASTTHDTQYF. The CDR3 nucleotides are TGTGCCAGCAGCGCGAGTACCACCCACGATACGCAGTATTTT.

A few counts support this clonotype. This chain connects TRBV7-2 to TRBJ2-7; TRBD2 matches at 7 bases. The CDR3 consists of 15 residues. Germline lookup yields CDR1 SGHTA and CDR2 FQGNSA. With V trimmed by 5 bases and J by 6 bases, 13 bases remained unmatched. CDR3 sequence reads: CASSRISGTGFEQYF. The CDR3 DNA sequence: TGTGCCAGCAGCCGCATAAGCGGGACCGGGTTCGAGCAGTACTTC. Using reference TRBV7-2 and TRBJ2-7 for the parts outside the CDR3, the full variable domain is GAGVSQSPSNKVTEKGKDVELRCDPISGHTALYWYRQSLGQGLEFLIYFQGNSAPDKSGLPSDRFSAERTGGSVSTLTIQRTQQEDSAVYLCASSRISGTGFEQYFGPGTRLTVT.